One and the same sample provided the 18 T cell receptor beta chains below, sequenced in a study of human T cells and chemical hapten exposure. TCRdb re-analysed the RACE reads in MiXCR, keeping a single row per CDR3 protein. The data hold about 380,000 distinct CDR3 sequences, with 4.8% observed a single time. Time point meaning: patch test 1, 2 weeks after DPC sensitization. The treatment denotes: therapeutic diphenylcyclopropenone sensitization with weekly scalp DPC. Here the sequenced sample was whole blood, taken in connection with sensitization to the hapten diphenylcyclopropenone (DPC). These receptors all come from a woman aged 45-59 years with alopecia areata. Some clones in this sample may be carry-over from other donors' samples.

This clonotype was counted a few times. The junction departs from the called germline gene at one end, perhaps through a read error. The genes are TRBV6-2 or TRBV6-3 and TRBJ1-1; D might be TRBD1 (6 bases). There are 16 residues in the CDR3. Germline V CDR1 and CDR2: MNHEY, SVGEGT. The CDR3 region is CASSYSTQGKGPEAFF. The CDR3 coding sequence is TGTGCCAGCAGCTACTCCACACAGGGAAAGGGTCCTGAAGCTTTCTTT.

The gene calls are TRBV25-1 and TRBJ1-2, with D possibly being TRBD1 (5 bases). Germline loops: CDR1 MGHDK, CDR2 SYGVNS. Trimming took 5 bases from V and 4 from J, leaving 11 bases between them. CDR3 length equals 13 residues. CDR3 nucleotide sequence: TGTGCCAGCAGTTGGGGGTTGAGCTATGGCTACACCTTC. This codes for CASSWGLSYGYTF.

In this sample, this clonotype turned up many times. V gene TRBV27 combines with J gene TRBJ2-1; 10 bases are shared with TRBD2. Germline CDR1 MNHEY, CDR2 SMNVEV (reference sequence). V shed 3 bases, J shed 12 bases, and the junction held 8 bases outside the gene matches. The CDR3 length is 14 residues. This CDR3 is CASSLASGRTRQFF. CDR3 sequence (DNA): TGTGCCAGCAGTTTGGCTAGCGGGAGAACGAGGCAGTTCTTC.

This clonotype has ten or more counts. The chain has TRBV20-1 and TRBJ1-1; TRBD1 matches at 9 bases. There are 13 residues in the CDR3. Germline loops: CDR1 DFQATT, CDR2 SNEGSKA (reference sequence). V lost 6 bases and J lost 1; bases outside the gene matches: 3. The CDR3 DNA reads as TGCAGTGCAAAGACAGGGGGGAACACTGAAGCTTTCTTT. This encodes CSAKTGGNTEAFF.

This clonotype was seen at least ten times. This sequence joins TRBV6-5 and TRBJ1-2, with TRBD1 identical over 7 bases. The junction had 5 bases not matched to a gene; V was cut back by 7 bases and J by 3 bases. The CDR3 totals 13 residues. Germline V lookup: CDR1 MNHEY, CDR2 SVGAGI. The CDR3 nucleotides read TGTGCCAGCACCAGGGACAGTCACTATGGCTACACCTTC. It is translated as CASTRDSHYGYTF.

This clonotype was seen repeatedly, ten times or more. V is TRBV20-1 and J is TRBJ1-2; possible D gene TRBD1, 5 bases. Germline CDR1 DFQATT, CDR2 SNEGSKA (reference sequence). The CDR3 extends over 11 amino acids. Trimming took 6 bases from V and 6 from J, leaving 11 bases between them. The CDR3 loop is CSAREAHGYTF. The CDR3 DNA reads TGCAGTGCCAGGGAGGCCCATGGCTACACCTTC.

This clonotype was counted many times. The CDR3 spells CATSWTSDSTDTQYF. The CDR3 DNA is TGTGCCACCTCCTGGACTAGCGACAGCACAGATACGCAGTATTTT. The V call is TRBV15, the J call TRBJ2-3, with 9 bases aligning to TRBD2. Trimming removed 8 bases from V and 0 bases from J; junction bases left unmatched: 6. Germline V gene sequence: CDR1 LNHNV, CDR2 YYDKDF (reference sequence). The CDR3 length is 15 residues.

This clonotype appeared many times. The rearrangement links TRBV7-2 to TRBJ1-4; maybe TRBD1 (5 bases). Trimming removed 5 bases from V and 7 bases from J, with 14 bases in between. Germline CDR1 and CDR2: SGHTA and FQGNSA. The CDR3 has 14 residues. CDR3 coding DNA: TGTGCCAGCAGCCTTTGGGGGGGGACTGAAAAACTGTTTTTT. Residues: CASSLWGGTEKLFF.

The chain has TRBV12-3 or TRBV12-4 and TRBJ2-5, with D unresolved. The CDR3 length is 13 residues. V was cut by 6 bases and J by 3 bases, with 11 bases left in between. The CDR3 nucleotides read TGTGCCAGCAGCCCCAGGCGGAAAGAGACCCAGTACTTC. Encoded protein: CASSPRRKETQYF.

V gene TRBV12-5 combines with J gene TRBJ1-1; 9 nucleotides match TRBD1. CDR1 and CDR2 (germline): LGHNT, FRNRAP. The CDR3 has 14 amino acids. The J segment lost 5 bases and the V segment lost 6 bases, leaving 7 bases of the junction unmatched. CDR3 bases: TGTGCTAGTGGCCCCGGGACAGGGCGAACTGAAGCTTTCTTT. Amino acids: CASGPGTGRTEAFF.

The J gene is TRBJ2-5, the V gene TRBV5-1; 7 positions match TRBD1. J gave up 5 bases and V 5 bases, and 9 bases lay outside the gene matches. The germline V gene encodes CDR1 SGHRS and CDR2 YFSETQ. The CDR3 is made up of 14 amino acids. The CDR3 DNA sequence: TGCGCCAGCAGACCGGGACAGCTCGGGGAGACCCAGTACTTC. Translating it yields CASRPGQLGETQYF.

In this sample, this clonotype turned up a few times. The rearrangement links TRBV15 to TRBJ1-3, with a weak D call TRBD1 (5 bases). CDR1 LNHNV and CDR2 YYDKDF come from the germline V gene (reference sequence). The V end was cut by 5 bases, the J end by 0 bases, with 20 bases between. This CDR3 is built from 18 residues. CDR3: CATSLVGVVPFSGNTIYF. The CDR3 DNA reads TGTGCCACCAGCCTTGTGGGGGTTGTCCCCTTCTCTGGAAACACCATATATTTT.

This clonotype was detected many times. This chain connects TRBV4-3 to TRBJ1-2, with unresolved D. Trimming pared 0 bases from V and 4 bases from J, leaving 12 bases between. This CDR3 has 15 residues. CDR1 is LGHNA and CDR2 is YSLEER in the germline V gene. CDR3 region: CASSQEIGDGYGYTF. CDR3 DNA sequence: TGCGCCAGCAGCCAAGAAATAGGCGACGGCTATGGCTACACCTTC.

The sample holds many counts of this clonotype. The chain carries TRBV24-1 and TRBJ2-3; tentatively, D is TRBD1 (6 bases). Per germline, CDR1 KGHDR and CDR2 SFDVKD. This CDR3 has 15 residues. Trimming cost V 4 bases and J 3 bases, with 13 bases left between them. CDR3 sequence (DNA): TGTGCCACCAGTGAGTTCGACACAGGGACAGATACGCAGTATTTT. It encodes CATSEFDTGTDTQYF.

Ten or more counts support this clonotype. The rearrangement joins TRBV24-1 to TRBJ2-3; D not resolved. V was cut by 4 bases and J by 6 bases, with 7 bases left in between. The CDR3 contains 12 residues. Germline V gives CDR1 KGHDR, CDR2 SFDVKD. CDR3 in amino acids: CATSDPMDTQYF. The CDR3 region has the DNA TGTGCCACCAGTGACCCAATGGATACGCAGTATTTT.

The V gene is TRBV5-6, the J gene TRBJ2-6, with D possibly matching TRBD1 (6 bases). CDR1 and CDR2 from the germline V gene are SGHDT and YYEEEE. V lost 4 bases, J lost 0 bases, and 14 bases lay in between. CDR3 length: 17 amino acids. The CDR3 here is CASSPGLRGSGANVLTF. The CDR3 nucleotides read TGTGCCAGCAGCCCGGGCCTCAGGGGCTCTGGGGCCAACGTCCTGACTTTC. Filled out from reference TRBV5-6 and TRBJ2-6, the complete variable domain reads DAGVTQSPTHLIKTRGQQVTLRCSPKSGHDTVSWYQQALGQGPQFIFQYYEEEERQRGNFPDRFSGHQFPNYSSELNVNALLLGDSALYLCASSPGLRGSGANVLTFGAGSRLTVL.

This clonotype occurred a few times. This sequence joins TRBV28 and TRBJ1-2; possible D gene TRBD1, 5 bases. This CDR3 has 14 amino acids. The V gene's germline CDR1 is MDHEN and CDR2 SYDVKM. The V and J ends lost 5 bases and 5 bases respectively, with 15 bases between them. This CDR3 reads CASSPSTETYGYTF. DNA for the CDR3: TGTGCCAGCAGTCCATCGACAGAGACTTATGGCTACACCTTC.

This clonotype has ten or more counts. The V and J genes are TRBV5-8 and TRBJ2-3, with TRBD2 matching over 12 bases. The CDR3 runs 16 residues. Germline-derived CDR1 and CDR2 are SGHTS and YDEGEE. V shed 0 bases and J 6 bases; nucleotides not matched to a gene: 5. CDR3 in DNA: TGTGCCAGCAGCTTGGAGCCTAGCGGGGGGGGCGATACGCAGTATTTT. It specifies CASSLEPSGGGDTQYF.